This TCR beta chain comes out of a study of blood T cell repertoires in COVID-19. Study in general: Samples came from the United States, Italy and Spain, spanning acute and convalescent COVID-19.

Patients at the Seattle site were enrolled during active infection and followed longitudinally. Original data processing: Counts of nucleated cells, estimated from reference gene primer amplification, were obtained. Profiled with immunoSEQ multiplex PCR; TCRdb holds only in-frame clones, not every one. V and J calls plus clone size are reproduced from that table; the DNA served to infer D and trimming. Here the sample spans approximately 500,000 clones, less than 90% being singletons. The J segment lost 4 bases and the V segment lost 0 bases, leaving 5 bases of the junction unmatched. CDR3 length: 15 amino acids. Germline CDR1 is SEHNR and CDR2 is FQNEAQ (reference sequence).

This chain uses TRBV7-9 with TRBJ1-2, with 7 bases lining up with TRBD1. The sequence came from a woman in her fifties or sixties with COVID-19, enrolled during active disease. Sequenced input: peripheral blood. The CDR3 sequence: CASSLATGTAYGYTF. The CDR3 DNA reads TGTGCCAGCAGCTTAGCGACCGGGACAGCCTATGGCTACACCTTC.